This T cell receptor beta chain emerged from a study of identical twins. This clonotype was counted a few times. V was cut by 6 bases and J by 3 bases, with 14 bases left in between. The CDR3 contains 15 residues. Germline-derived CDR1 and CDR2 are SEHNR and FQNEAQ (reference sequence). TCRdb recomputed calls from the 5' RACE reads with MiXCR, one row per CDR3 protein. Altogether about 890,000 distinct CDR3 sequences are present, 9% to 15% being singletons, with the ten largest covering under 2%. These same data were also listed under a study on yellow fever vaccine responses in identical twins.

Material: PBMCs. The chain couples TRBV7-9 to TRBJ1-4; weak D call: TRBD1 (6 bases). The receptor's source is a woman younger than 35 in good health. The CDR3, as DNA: TGTGCCAGCAGTTCAGGGGCTGCAGCTAATGAAAAACTGTTTTTT. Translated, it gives CASSSGAAANEKLFF.